These T cell receptor beta chains were read from a single sample in a study of human T cells and chemical hapten exposure. TCRdb analysed the RACE reads with MiXCR anew, one entry per CDR3 protein. This sample has fewer than 95,000 distinct CDR3 sequences, with roughly a tenth found just once. Sequencing was performed on whole blood, taken in connection with sensitization to the hapten diphenylcyclopropenone (DPC). The source of these receptors is a middle-aged man with alopecia areata. Some clones in this sample may be carry-over from other donors' samples. CDR3s include the opening cysteine and the closing phenylalanine or tryptophan. Each record gives: J gene, V gene, clone size, D gene, CDR3 protein, CDR3 DNA. A D gene is named only where the DNA matches it firmly. Clone size is stated in some rows and not others, as once, few, many or a class when expanded.

TRBJ2-7 TRBV20-1 many - CSAIGQRAYEQYF TGCAGTGCTATAGGACAGCGAGCCTACGAGCAGTACTTC
TRBJ2-2 TRBV13 few TRBD2 CASSLGASGNTGELFF TGTGCCAGCAGCTTAGGAGCTAGCGGTAACACCGGGGAGCTGTTTTTT
TRBJ2-3 TRBV6-2/TRBV6-3 - - CATTPGGNEDTQYF TGTGCCACCACCCCTGGCGGAAACGAAGATACGCAGTATTTT
TRBJ2-1 TRBV24-1 - TRBD2 CATSGLDPGLNNEQFF TGTGCCACCAGTGGTCTAGACCCGGGACTAAACAATGAGCAGTTCTTC
TRBJ2-7 TRBV20-1 few - CSVTRTDSHYEQYF TGCAGTGTCACTCGAACCGACTCCCACTACGAGCAGTACTTC
TRBJ2-3 TRBV7-2 few TRBD2 CASSLVGTSGPRSTDTQYF TGTGCCAGCAGCTTAGTGGGTACTAGCGGGCCTAGGAGCACAGATACGCAGTATTTT
TRBJ1-2 TRBV5-6 - - CASSPPVAGVNGYTF TGTGCCAGCAGCCCCCCCGTGGCGGGGGTGAATGGCTACACCTTC
TRBJ2-2 TRBV13 - - CASSLARTGELFF TGTGCCAGCAGCTTAGCGCGCACCGGGGAGCTGTTTTTT
TRBJ2-3 TRBV10-3 few TRBD2 CATRTDAPGLAGAGADTQYF TGTGCCACGAGAACCGACGCGCCGGGACTAGCGGGAGCTGGGGCAGATACGCAGTATTTT
TRBJ1-1 TRBV20-1 few - CSARGQVNTEAFF TGCAGTGCTAGAGGTCAGGTGAACACTGAAGCTTTCTTT
TRBJ2-7 TRBV30 few - CALAGGAGYEQYF TGTGCCCTGGCCGGTGGGGCAGGTTACGAGCAGTACTTC
TRBJ2-3 TRBV29-1 many TRBD1 CSVADRVGADTQYF TGCAGCGTAGCCGACAGGGTAGGAGCAGATACGCAGTATTTT
TRBJ1-6 TRBV12-3/TRBV12-4 few TRBD1 CASSPGQGPWSPLHF TGTGCCAGCAGTCCTGGACAGGGACCCTGGTCACCCCTCCACTTT
TRBJ2-6 TRBV28 few - CASSPDLFGANVLTF TGTGCCAGCAGTCCCGACCTTTTCGGGGCCAACGTCCTGACTTTC
TRBJ1-1 TRBV27 few - CASTRTPLNTEAFF TGTGCCAGCACCCGAACACCCCTGAACACTGAAGCTTTCTTT
TRBJ2-1 TRBV7-3 - TRBD1 CASSLRQGDSYNEQFF TGTGCCAGCAGCTTAAGACAGGGCGACTCCTACAATGAGCAGTTCTTC
TRBJ1-4 TRBV7-8 many - CASSLMRAANEKLFF TGTGCCAGCAGCTTAATGAGGGCCGCTAATGAAAAACTGTTTTTT
TRBJ1-5 TRBV7-8 few - CAGSLGSNQPQHF TGTGCTGGGAGCTTAGGCAGCAATCAGCCCCAGCATTTT
TRBJ2-7 TRBV5-1 many - CASSLDTFSYEQYF TGCGCCAGCAGCTTGGACACCTTCTCCTACGAGCAGTACTTC
TRBJ2-5 TRBV2 - TRBD2 CASSEGLAGETQYF TGTGCCAGCAGTGAGGGACTAGCGGGTGAGACCCAGTACTTC
TRBJ2-3 TRBV7-9 few - CASSLSSGGDTQYF TGTGCCAGCAGCTTGAGTAGCGGTGGAGATACGCAGTATTTT
TRBJ2-4 TRBV5-1 - TRBD1 CASSLEGQGSKNIQYF TGCGCCAGCAGCTTGGAGGGACAGGGGTCCAAAAACATTCAGTACTTC
TRBJ1-5 TRBV7-2 - - CASSIDRIDQPQHF TGTGCCAGCAGCATTGACAGGATCGATCAGCCCCAGCATTTT
TRBJ2-3 TRBV4-3 few TRBD2 CASSQDGAGLAEAITDTQYF TGCGCCAGCAGCCAAGATGGCGCGGGACTAGCGGAGGCGATCACAGATACGCAGTATTTT
TRBJ2-1 TRBV2 - TRBD2 CASSEWLAGVEQFF TGTGCCAGCAGTGAATGGTTAGCGGGAGTTGAGCAGTTCTTC
TRBJ2-1 TRBV19 - TRBD2 CASKKREANEQFF TGTGCCAGTAAGAAGCGGGAGGCAAATGAGCAGTTCTTC
TRBJ1-3 TRBV30 many - CASGGSSGNTIYF TGTGCCTCCGGCGGAAGCTCTGGAAACACCATATATTTT
TRBJ1-1 TRBV28 many - CASSLTTDTEAFF TGTGCCAGCAGTTTAACGACTGACACTGAAGCTTTCTTT
TRBJ2-1 TRBV7-2 - - CASRQTSSYNEQFF TGTGCCAGCAGACAGACTAGCTCCTACAATGAGCAGTTCTTC
TRBJ2-1 TRBV11-2 few TRBD2 CASSYLSGRLSYNEQFF TGTGCCAGCAGCTACCTTAGCGGGAGATTGTCCTACAATGAGCAGTTCTTC
TRBJ1-2 TRBV25-1 many TRBD1 CASSEWDRESESGYTF TGTGCCAGCAGTGAATGGGACAGAGAAAGTGAGAGTGGCTACACCTTC
TRBJ2-7 TRBV6-5 few - CASSYVAGGYEQYF TGTGCCAGCAGTTACGTGGCAGGGGGGTACGAGCAGTACTTC
TRBJ1-6 TRBV28 few - CASSPSQARAYNSPLHF TGTGCCAGCAGTCCTTCCCAAGCCAGGGCCTATAATTCACCCCTCCACTTT
TRBJ1-1 TRBV29-1 many - CSVVTANTEAFF TGCAGCGTTGTGACAGCGAACACTGAAGCTTTCTTT
TRBJ1-1 TRBV7-8 few - CASSRLGQGFTEAFF TGTGCCAGCAGCCGGCTAGGGCAGGGTTTCACTGAAGCTTTCTTT
TRBJ2-2 TRBV27 few - CASSPSWGTNTGELFF TGTGCCAGCAGTCCTTCCTGGGGAACGAACACCGGGGAGCTGTTTTTT
TRBJ1-1 TRBV4-3 many - CASSRQEGNTEAFF TGCGCCAGCAGCCGACAGGAGGGGAACACTGAAGCTTTCTTT
TRBJ2-1 TRBV10-3 - TRBD2 CAISESASGLDEQFF TGTGCCATCAGTGAGTCGGCTAGCGGGCTGGATGAGCAGTTCTTC
TRBJ2-7 TRBV15 - TRBD2 CATSTDSGPYEQYF TGTGCCACCAGCACGGATAGCGGGCCCTACGAGCAGTACTTC
TRBJ1-2 TRBV20-1 many - CSARDVAGPYGYTF TGCAGTGCTAGAGATGTGGCAGGCCCTTATGGCTACACCTTC
TRBJ2-7 TRBV12-3/TRBV12-4 - - CASSFGGRSSYEQYF TGTGCCAGCAGTTTTGGGGGTAGAAGCTCCTACGAGCAGTACTTC
TRBJ1-6 TRBV6-6 - - CASGTDFQPLHF TGTGCCAGTGGGACCGACTTTCAACCCCTCCACTTT
TRBJ1-5 TRBV30 few - CAWSERGNQPQHF TGTGCCTGGAGTGAAAGGGGAAATCAGCCCCAGCATTTT